One sample yielded the 17 T cell receptor beta chains listed below, sequenced in a study of T cells in Graves' hyperthyroidism and ophthalmopathy. The source material, RNA transcripts, was used to amplify TCR beta CDR3 regions. The TCR CDR3 first-round RT-PCR relied on the HTBI primer set. TCRdb re-analysed the multiplex PCR reads in MiXCR, keeping a single row per CDR3 protein. The table lists 250,000 or so distinct CDR3 sequences, about 15% of them singletons. Sequencing was carried out using blood. The receptors originated from a woman between 45 and 65 years old with Graves' hyperthyroidism that later progressed to Graves' ophthalmopathy.

There are many counts of this clonotype. The chain has TRBV7-3 and TRBJ2-3, with D tentatively TRBD1 (6 bases). The germline gives CDR1 SGHTA, CDR2 FQGTGA. The V end lost 5 bases, the J end lost 0 bases, and 12 bases lay between the germline ends. The CDR3 is 15 amino acids. The CDR3 nucleotides are TGTGCCAGCAGCACCAACGACAGGAGCACAGATACGCAGTATTTT. Amino acids: CASSTNDRSTDTQYF.

This chain connects TRBV9 to TRBJ2-1, with 13 nucleotides matching TRBD2. This CDR3 has 15 residues. V lost 2 bases and J lost 9; bases outside the gene matches: 5. Germline V CDR1 and CDR2: SGDLS, YYNGEE. CDR3 in amino acids: CASSVGTSGTVEQFF. The CDR3 nucleotides read TGTGCCAGCAGCGTTGGGACTAGCGGGACTGTTGAGCAGTTCTTC.

This clonotype was counted a few times. This chain connects TRBV20-1 to TRBJ2-1; 12 bases fit TRBD2. After removal of 2 bases from V and 0 bases from J, the junction contained 8 bases not matched to a gene. The CDR3 runs 18 residues. Germline-derived CDR1 and CDR2 are DFQATT and SNEGSKA (reference sequence). The CDR3 nucleotides are TGCAGTGCTAGATCAAGGCCGGGACTAGCGGGCTCCTACAATGAGCAGTTCTTC. This translates into CSARSRPGLAGSYNEQFF.

This clonotype has a count of ten or more. The chain couples TRBV11-2 to TRBJ2-3; weak D call: TRBD1 (6 bases). The germline V gene has CDR1 SGHAT and CDR2 FQNNGV. V was cut by 5 bases and J by 4 bases, with 13 bases left in between. The CDR3 has 14 amino acids. CDR3 in amino acids: CASSRERTADTQYF. In nucleotides, the CDR3 is TGTGCCAGCAGCAGGGAACGGACAGCAGATACGCAGTATTTT.

The rearrangement uses TRBV18 and TRBJ2-3, with TRBD2 as a possible D gene (5 bases). The CDR3 runs to 16 residues. Per the germline V gene, CDR1 is KGHSH and CDR2 is LQKENI. V was pared by 1 base and J by 0 bases, with 11 bases between. The CDR3 sequence is CASSPQRAHSTDTQYF. DNA for the CDR3: TGTGCCAGCTCACCACAGAGGGCGCATAGCACAGATACGCAGTATTTT.

This clonotype was recorded at least ten times. This chain links TRBV10-3 with TRBJ1-5; no firm D call. V was cut by 4 bases and J by 1 base, with 14 bases left in between. The germline V gene encodes CDR1 ENHRY and CDR2 SYGVKD. The CDR3 has 16 residues. Here the CDR3 DNA reads TGTGCCATCAGTGCTCGGTCGACGCCAAGCAATCAGCCCCAGCATTTT. Its protein is CAISARSTPSNQPQHF.

Many counts were recorded for this clonotype. V gene TRBV28 combines with J gene TRBJ1-1, with D maybe TRBD1 (6 bases). Trimming shortened V by 6 bases and J by 8 bases, and 10 bases separated the two germline ends. The CDR3 has 11 amino acids. Germline CDR1 is MDHEN and CDR2 is SYDVKM. As DNA, the CDR3 is TGTGCCAGCAGCGGACAGAGGGAAGCTTTCTTT. Its translation is CASSGQREAFF.

This clonotype was detected many times. The chain carries TRBV20-1 and TRBJ2-7, with 13 positions matching TRBD2. Germline CDR1 and CDR2: DFQATT and SNEGSKA (reference sequence). The CDR3 length is 14 residues. J lost 6 bases, V lost 6 bases, and 8 bases had no gene match. CDR3: CSAPRTSGSSEQYF. CDR3 in DNA: TGCAGTGCGCCTAGGACTAGCGGGAGCTCCGAGCAGTACTTC.

This clonotype was seen only a few times. The chain combines TRBV29-1 with TRBJ2-2; 7 bases map to TRBD1. Germline V gene lookup returns CDR1 SQVTM and CDR2 ANQGSEA. The ends lost 5 bases at V and 6 bases at J; junction bases unmatched: 9. The length of the CDR3 is 14 residues. CDR3 in amino acids: CSVFGTGASGELFF. The CDR3 DNA is TGCAGCGTTTTTGGAACAGGGGCGTCCGGGGAGCTGTTTTTT.

The CDR3 reads CASSLDGVEQFF. The CDR3 DNA is TGTGCCAGCAGCTTAGACGGGGTTGAGCAGTTCTTC. The gene calls are TRBV11-2 and TRBJ2-1; D is perhaps TRBD2 (5 bases). Trimming took 0 bases from V and 9 from J, leaving 6 bases between them. The CDR3 runs to 12 residues. Germline V gene sequence: CDR1 SGHAT, CDR2 FQNNGV.

This clonotype was seen at least ten times. The rearrangement links TRBV3-1 to TRBJ2-3, with 10 bases fitting TRBD2. Germline V gives CDR1 LGHDT, CDR2 YNNKEL (reference sequence). With 0 bases clipped from V and 4 bases from J, the junction kept 7 bases outside the gene matches. The CDR3 is made up of 17 amino acids. The CDR3 is CASSQEQLAGIADTQYF. In DNA, the CDR3 is TGTGCCAGCAGCCAAGAACAACTAGCGGGAATCGCAGATACGCAGTATTTT.

There are a few counts of this clonotype. A much larger clone differs from this one at a single base, so this may be a read error. The chain joins TRBV20-1 to TRBJ1-2, with a tentative D call TRBD1 (6 bases). CDR3 length equals 15 residues. Germline V gene sequence: CDR1 DFQATT, CDR2 SNEGSKA (reference sequence). CDR3 protein: CSARLQGIGGYSYTF. The CDR3 nucleotides read TGCAGTGCTAGATTACAGGGAATTGGCGGCTATAGCTACACCTTC.

This clonotype was detected ten times or more. The chain is built from TRBV27 and TRBJ2-1; 8 bases agree with TRBD2. With V trimmed by 4 bases and J by 10 bases, 6 bases remained unmatched. This CDR3 has 13 residues. Germline V gives CDR1 MNHEY, CDR2 SMNVEV (reference sequence). CDR3 nucleotides: TGTGCCAGCAGTTCGGGACTAGTTGAGGAGCAGTTCTTC. It specifies CASSSGLVEEQFF.

This clonotype was counted many times. CDR3 coding DNA: TGTGCCAGCAACGGCGGGGGGACCCAAGAGACCCAGTACTTC. Its translation: CASNGGGTQETQYF. The V gene is TRBV5-8, the J gene TRBJ2-5; the match to TRBD2 covers 8 bases. V lost 6 bases, J lost 1 base, and 5 bases stayed unmatched. This CDR3 contains 14 residues. Germline lookup yields CDR1 SGHTS and CDR2 YDEGEE.

Regarding this clonotype: A much more abundant neighbour one base away suggests this may be a read error. The genes are TRBV7-9 and TRBJ2-2; the match to TRBD2 covers 9 bases. From germline, CDR1 is SEHNR and CDR2 FQNEAQ (reference sequence). Trimming cost V 4 bases and J 3 bases; bases outside gene matches: 12. This CDR3 is 18 amino acids long. The CDR3 spells CASSYRLVAGEDTGELFF. In DNA, the CDR3 is TGTGCCAGCAGCTACCGACTCGTAGCGGGAGAGGACACCGGGGAGCTGTTTTTT. The whole variable domain, remainder taken from reference TRBV7-9 and TRBJ2-2, is DTGVSQNPRHKITKRGQNVTFRCDPISEHNRLYWYRQTLGQGPEFLTYFQNEAQLEKSRLLSDRFSAERPKGSFSTLEIQRTEQGDSAMYLCASSYRLVAGEDTGELFFGEGSRLTVL.

The sample holds many counts of this clonotype. The rearrangement joins TRBV6-1 to TRBJ1-5, with D perhaps TRBD1 (5 bases). This CDR3 region has 14 residues. V lost 4 bases to trimming and J lost 7 bases, with 14 bases between them. The germline V gene encodes CDR1 MNHNS and CDR2 SASEGT. The CDR3 region is CASSVPGMGQPQHF. The CDR3 DNA sequence: TGTGCCAGCAGTGTTCCAGGGATGGGGCAGCCCCAGCATTTT.

This clonotype was found many times. V gene TRBV2 combines with J gene TRBJ1-4, with 9 nucleotides matching TRBD1. Germline values: CDR1 SNHLY, CDR2 FYNNEI. V shed 5 bases and J 5 bases; nucleotides not matched to a gene: 3. There are 14 residues in the CDR3. The CDR3 nucleotides are TGTGCCAGCAGTTCCGGGACAGGGAATGAAAAACTGTTTTTT. Protein product: CASSSGTGNEKLFF.